The 30 T cell receptor beta chains below all came from one sample that was sequenced in a study of blood T cells in healthy people across ages. Sample-barcoded 5' priming and a J-beta primer mix drove a second PCR of about 6 to 11 cycles. TCRdb passed the 5' RACE reads through MiXCR, listing each CDR3 protein once. This sample carries approximately 1.5 million distinct CDR3 sequences, roughly a third of them seen once, and the ten largest clones take 10% to 12%. Input material: blood. All receptors come from a woman in her 30s in good health.

The chain links TRBV20-1 to TRBJ1-1; D not certain. In germline, CDR1 is DFQATT, CDR2 SNEGSKA (reference sequence). Trimming pared 4 bases from V and 1 base from J, leaving 7 bases between. This CDR3 is built from 12 residues. The DNA of the CDR3 is TGCAGTGCTATCGAGGGGAACACTGAAGCTTTCTTT. Translating it yields CSAIEGNTEAFF.

The rearrangement joins TRBV20-1 to TRBJ2-1; maybe TRBD2 (5 bases). Per germline, CDR1 DFQATT and CDR2 SNEGSKA (reference sequence). This CDR3 is 11 amino acids long. Between the trimmed V and J ends, which lost 3 bases and 10 bases, there was a span of 10 bases. The DNA for the CDR3 is TGCAGTGCTAGCGCTCCTAGCGAGCAGTTCTTC. As protein: CSASAPSEQFF.

The CDR3 here is CASSQFRLAQQYF. Written as DNA, the CDR3 is TGTGCCAGCAGCCAATTTAGACTAGCGCAGCAGTATTTT. The chain joins TRBV3-1 to TRBJ2-3; TRBD2 aligns across 8 bases. From germline, CDR1 is LGHDT and CDR2 YNNKEL (reference sequence). J lost 11 bases, V lost 2 bases, and 6 bases had no gene match. The CDR3 spans 13 residues.

The chain joins TRBV4-1 to TRBJ2-3; D is possibly TRBD2 (5 bases). The germline V and J ends were trimmed by 3 bases and 2 bases, with 9 bases remaining between them. Germline V gene lookup returns CDR1 MGHRA and CDR2 YSYEKL. CDR3 size: 14 residues. CDR3 sequence: CASSHEGTTDTQYF. The CDR3 nucleotides read TGCGCCAGCAGCCATGAGGGAACCACAGATACGCAGTATTTT.

This clonotype has a handful of counts. CDR3 amino acids: CASSQAGLVANVLTF. The CDR3 DNA is TGCGCCAGCAGCCAAGCGGGGTTGGTGGCCAACGTCCTGACTTTC. The V gene is TRBV4-1, the J gene TRBJ2-6, with D possibly being TRBD2 (5 bases). Per the germline V gene, CDR1 is MGHRA and CDR2 is YSYEKL. The length of the CDR3 is 15 residues. V lost 1 base to trimming and J lost 6 bases, with 10 bases between them.

The chain carries TRBV11-2 and TRBJ2-7; TRBD2 agrees at 11 bases. The CDR3 sequence is 16 residues long. From germline, CDR1 is SGHAT and CDR2 FQNNGV. V shed 5 bases and J 3 bases; nucleotides not matched to a gene: 9. The CDR3 loop reads CASSPGLAGFVYEQYF. The CDR3, as DNA: TGTGCCAGCAGCCCAGGACTAGCGGGCTTTGTCTACGAGCAGTACTTC.

The chain couples TRBV4-2 to TRBJ2-7; D ambiguous. Germline V gene sequence: CDR1 LGHNA, CDR2 YNFKEQ. CDR3 length: 13 residues. The V and J ends lost 3 bases and 5 bases respectively, with 11 bases between them. The CDR3 DNA reads as TGTGCCAGCAGCCACCCCCGGACGGACGAGCAGTACTTC. Translating it yields CASSHPRTDEQYF.

The chain combines TRBV6-1 with TRBJ1-1, with no clear D. Germline-derived CDR1 and CDR2 are MNHNS and SASEGT. V lost 7 bases, J lost 1 base, and 13 bases lay in between. The CDR3 contains 14 residues. CDR3 protein: CASNEGRWNTEAFF. CDR3 sequence (DNA): TGTGCCAGCAACGAAGGGCGCTGGAACACTGAAGCTTTCTTT.

The V and J genes are TRBV10-3 and TRBJ2-7; tentative D call: TRBD1 (6 bases). Trimming took 3 bases from V and 2 from J, leaving 14 bases between them. This CDR3 region has 15 residues. Germline loops: CDR1 ENHRY, CDR2 SYGVKD. CDR3 DNA sequence: TGTGCCATCAGTGATCCCGGACAGTCGACCTACGAGCAGTACTTC. It codes for CAISDPGQSTYEQYF.

This clonotype was observed many times. This chain connects TRBV29-1 to TRBJ2-5; a possible D gene is TRBD2 (5 bases). In germline, CDR1 is SQVTM, CDR2 ANQGSEA. The CDR3 has 14 residues. V lost 7 bases and J 5 bases, leaving 20 bases between the germline ends. The CDR3 bases are TGCAGCGGGGGATCGGCTAGCTCACCGGAGACCCAGTACTTC. Translation: CSGGSASSPETQYF.

In this sample, this clonotype turned up a few times. The chain uses TRBV12-5 and TRBJ2-7; D perhaps matches TRBD2 (6 bases). Germline assignment: CDR1 LGHNT and CDR2 FRNRAP. Trimming took off 7 bases at V and 0 bases at J, with 13 bases between the two ends. CDR3 size: 14 residues. Here the CDR3 reads CASAPGGSSYEQYF. The CDR3 region has the DNA TGTGCTAGTGCGCCAGGAGGGAGCTCCTACGAGCAGTACTTC.

This clonotype came up a few times. This chain joins TRBV20-1 and TRBJ2-5; 7 nucleotides agree with TRBD2. Germline V gene lookup returns CDR1 DFQATT and CDR2 SNEGSKA (reference sequence). V lost 0 bases and J lost 5; bases outside the gene matches: 6. This CDR3 is built from 14 residues. The CDR3 loop is CSARDLGGSETQYF. The CDR3 nucleotides read TGCAGTGCTAGAGATCTTGGCGGGAGTGAGACCCAGTACTTC.

The rearrangement joins TRBV20-1 to TRBJ1-2; weak D call: TRBD1 (6 bases). Germline V gene data show CDR1 as DFQATT and CDR2 as SNEGSKA (reference sequence). Trimming removed 6 bases at V and 4 bases at J, with 21 bases between. This CDR3 has 15 residues. CDR3 DNA: TGCAGTGCCCTCCCCGGGACAAAAACCTTCTATGGCTACACCTTC. This encodes CSALPGTKTFYGYTF.

V and J are TRBV7-8 and TRBJ2-7; D gene ambiguous. The CDR3 sequence is 15 residues long. Germline V gene data show CDR1 as SGHVS and CDR2 as FQNEAQ. Trimming cost V 5 bases and J 2 bases, with 16 bases left between them. The chain's CDR3 is CASSQKGGFTYEQYF. The CDR3 DNA reads as TGTGCCAGCAGCCAAAAGGGCGGTTTCACCTACGAGCAGTACTTC.

J is TRBJ2-7 and V is TRBV20-1; no definite D call. V dropped 5 bases and J dropped 2 bases, with 19 bases sitting between them. Germline CDR1 is DFQATT and CDR2 is SNEGSKA (reference sequence). The CDR3 totals 15 residues. The CDR3 here is CSAPLGGTPAYEQYF. The CDR3 nucleotides read TGCAGTGCTCCCTTGGGCGGCACCCCGGCCTACGAGCAGTACTTC.

Notes on this clonotype: A much larger clone lies one base from this, so it may be a read error. This chain uses TRBV5-5 with TRBJ1-2; 7 bases are shared with TRBD1. Germline lookup yields CDR1 SGHKS and CDR2 YYEKEE (reference sequence). V dropped 4 bases and J dropped 4; count of bases not matched to a gene: 7. The CDR3 consists of 14 residues. CDR3 protein: CASSEGQTCYGYTF. Written as DNA, the CDR3 is TGTGCCAGCAGCGAGGGACAGACCTGCTATGGCTACACCTTC. The complete variable domain, with remaining parts taken from reference TRBV5-5 and TRBJ1-2, reads DAGVTQSPTHLIKTRGQQVTLRCSPISGHKSVSWYQQVLGQGPQFIFQYYEKEERGRGNFPDRFSARQFPNYSSELNVNALLLGDSALYLCASSEGQTCYGYTFGSGTRLTVV.

This sequence joins TRBV20-1 and TRBJ2-3; 9 nucleotides match TRBD2. CDR3 length: 19 amino acids. Germline V lookup: CDR1 DFQATT, CDR2 SNEGSKA (reference sequence). V lost 0 bases, J lost 0 bases, and 13 bases stayed unmatched. The CDR3 sequence: CSARDRSGGTAISTDTQYF. DNA of the CDR3: TGCAGTGCTAGAGATAGGAGCGGGGGGACCGCAATTAGCACAGATACGCAGTATTTT.

This clonotype was seen only a few times. The chain links TRBV29-1 to TRBJ1-1, with D perhaps TRBD1 (5 bases). CDR1 SQVTM and CDR2 ANQGSEA come from the germline V gene. CDR3 length: 11 amino acids. V dropped 4 bases and J dropped 6 bases, with 9 bases sitting between them. The CDR3 nucleotides read TGCAGCGTTGTTAGGGGCCCTGAAGCTTTCTTT. This translates into CSVVRGPEAFF.

The genes are TRBV13 and TRBJ1-4; TRBD1 might be the D (5 bases). Trimming removed 6 bases from V and 4 bases from J, with 15 bases in between. Germline V gives CDR1 PRHDT, CDR2 FYEKMQ (reference sequence). CDR3 length: 15 residues. CDR3 protein: CASRGEEEFNEKLFF. CDR3 nucleotide sequence: TGTGCCAGCAGAGGGGAGGAAGAGTTTAATGAAAAACTGTTTTTT.

In this sample, this clonotype turned up a few times. This chain connects TRBV7-9 to TRBJ1-1, with 9 nucleotides matching TRBD1. The ends lost 6 bases at V and 6 bases at J; junction bases unmatched: 5. The CDR3 runs 13 residues. Germline V lookup: CDR1 SEHNR, CDR2 FQNEAQ (reference sequence). The CDR3 loop is CASSKTGGAEAFF. The CDR3 DNA reads TGTGCCAGCAGTAAGACAGGGGGGGCTGAAGCTTTCTTT.

This rearrangement joins TRBV7-2 to TRBJ1-2, with no clear D. From germline, CDR1 is SGHTA and CDR2 FQGNSA. This CDR3 is built from 13 residues. Trimming removed 3 bases at V and 7 bases at J, with 12 bases between. The CDR3 DNA sequence: TGTGCCAGCAGCTTGGGTTGGGGAGGTGGCTACACCTTC. Translated: CASSLGWGGGYTF.

This clonotype was observed at least ten times. The genes are TRBV7-3 and TRBJ2-7, with 7 bases that match TRBD2. The CDR3 sequence is 12 residues long. Germline V gene lookup returns CDR1 SGHTA and CDR2 FQGTGA. Germline trimming cut 5 bases from V and 4 bases from J; bases unmatched to any gene: 2. The CDR3 reads CASSGLGYEQYF. As DNA, the CDR3 is TGTGCCAGCAGCGGACTAGGTTACGAGCAGTACTTC.

The chain combines TRBV9 with TRBJ1-2; D remains ambiguous. The CDR3 consists of 15 residues. The V and J ends lost 3 bases and 1 base respectively, with 13 bases between them. Germline-derived CDR1 and CDR2 are SGDLS and YYNGEE. In DNA form, the CDR3 reads TGTGCCAGCAGCGCCGATGCTGGAAGTAACTATGGCTACACCTTC. Translating it yields CASSADAGSNYGYTF.

The V and J genes are TRBV28 and TRBJ1-5; no firm D call. The CDR3 loop spans 16 amino acids. In germline, CDR1 is MDHEN, CDR2 SYDVKM. Trimming pared 1 base from V and 2 bases from J, leaving 12 bases between. The CDR3: CASSLFGPRGNQPQHF. CDR3 DNA: TGTGCCAGCAGTTTATTCGGGCCGAGAGGCAATCAGCCCCAGCATTTT.

The V and J genes are TRBV12-3 or TRBV12-4 and TRBJ1-5, with a possible D match to TRBD1 (5 bases). CDR3 size: 15 residues. Between the trimmed V and J ends, which lost 4 bases and 8 bases, there was a span of 18 bases. CDR3 region: CASSSQRGGKEPQHF. The DNA for the CDR3 is TGTGCCAGCAGTTCGCAGCGTGGGGGTAAGGAGCCCCAGCATTTT.

The table lists this clonotype with a few counts. This sequence joins TRBV12-3 or TRBV12-4 and TRBJ1-1; TRBD1 matches at 7 bases. The V and J ends lost 1 base and 3 bases, in that order; junction bases with no gene match: 5. CDR3 length: 15 residues. The CDR3 DNA is TGTGCCAGCAGTTTAGAGACAGGGTGGGACACTGAAGCTTTCTTT. Translating it yields CASSLETGWDTEAFF.

The chain has TRBV6-1 and TRBJ2-1, with 10 bases matching TRBD2. Germline-derived CDR1 and CDR2 are MNHNS and SASEGT. This CDR3 comprises 15 residues. J gave up 4 bases and V 4 bases, and 4 bases lay outside the gene matches. The DNA of the CDR3 is TGTGCCAGCAGTGCGATACTAGCGGGGTACAATGAGCAGTTCTTC. Translation: CASSAILAGYNEQFF.

In this sample, this clonotype turned up many times. The chain couples TRBV9 to TRBJ2-5; the match to TRBD1 covers 7 bases. The CDR3 loop spans 15 amino acids. With V trimmed by 4 bases and J by 2 bases, 8 bases remained unmatched. Germline values: CDR1 SGDLS, CDR2 YYNGEE. The CDR3 DNA reads as TGTGCCAGCAGCCCTAACAGGGGACGGCAAGAGACCCAGTACTTC. Translated, it gives CASSPNRGRQETQYF.

This clonotype turned up a few times. The CDR3 sequence is CASSPTGSGGTDTQYF. Written as DNA, the CDR3 is TGTGCCAGCAGCCCGACAGGGAGTGGTGGGACAGATACGCAGTATTTT. The V call is TRBV6-5, the J call TRBJ2-3, with 7 nucleotides matching TRBD1. V shed 6 bases, J shed 3 bases, and the junction held 12 bases outside the gene matches. The CDR3 has 16 residues. Looked up from germline, CDR1 is MNHEY and CDR2 is SVGAGI.

This clonotype was recorded a few times. This could be a read error, since a much larger clone is one nucleotide away. V usage is TRBV20-1 and J usage is TRBJ2-1; D gene uncertain. The CDR3 sequence is 12 residues long. Germline V lookup: CDR1 DFQATT, CDR2 SNEGSKA (reference sequence). V lost 3 bases and J 3 bases, leaving 6 bases between the germline ends. The CDR3 loop reads CSARGYYNEQFF. Written as DNA, the CDR3 is TGCAGTGCTAGGGGCTACTACAATGAGCAGTTCTTC.